The 3 T cell receptor beta chains below were found in one sample sequenced in a study of OX40 agonist ivuxolimab in advanced cancers. Sequencing used immunoSEQ multiplex PCR; TCRdb keeps in-frame clones, though not all of them. The profile covers over 65,000 clones, with 82% appearing a single time and about 5% taken by the ten largest. The sequences come from CD4+ or CD8+ T cells sorted from blood, collected in a trial of the OX40 agonist ivuxolimab. Every receptor here comes from an adult with an advanced solid tumor such as melanoma, head and neck, liver or kidney cancer.

This rearrangement joins TRBV14 to TRBJ1-6; D is undetermined. The V and J ends lost 0 bases and 10 bases respectively, with 13 bases between them. The CDR3 loop spans 15 amino acids. CDR1 SGHDN and CDR2 FVKESK come from the germline V gene. The CDR3 reads CASSQERGVGSPLHF. In DNA, the CDR3 is TGTGCCAGCAGCCAAGAGCGCGGGGTGGGCTCACCCCTCCACTTT.

This clone occurred once. The chain is built from TRBV4-1 and TRBJ2-1; D is unclear. Germline-derived CDR1 and CDR2 are MGHRA and YSYEKL. The CDR3 is 16 residues long. V dropped 1 base and J dropped 4 bases, with 14 bases sitting between them. The CDR3 sequence: CASSQVRLVKYNEQFF. CDR3 DNA sequence: TGCGCCAGCAGCCAAGTGCGTCTAGTCAAATACAATGAGCAGTTCTTC.

The gene calls are TRBV7-8 and TRBJ2-1, with a tentative D call TRBD2 (6 bases). The V gene's germline CDR1 is SGHVS and CDR2 FQNEAQ. V was trimmed by 4 bases and J by 4 bases, leaving 8 bases between them. The CDR3 is made up of 13 amino acids. The DNA for the CDR3 is TGTGCCAGCAGCTCCGGGAGATACAATGAGCAGTTCTTC. It translates to CASSSGRYNEQFF.